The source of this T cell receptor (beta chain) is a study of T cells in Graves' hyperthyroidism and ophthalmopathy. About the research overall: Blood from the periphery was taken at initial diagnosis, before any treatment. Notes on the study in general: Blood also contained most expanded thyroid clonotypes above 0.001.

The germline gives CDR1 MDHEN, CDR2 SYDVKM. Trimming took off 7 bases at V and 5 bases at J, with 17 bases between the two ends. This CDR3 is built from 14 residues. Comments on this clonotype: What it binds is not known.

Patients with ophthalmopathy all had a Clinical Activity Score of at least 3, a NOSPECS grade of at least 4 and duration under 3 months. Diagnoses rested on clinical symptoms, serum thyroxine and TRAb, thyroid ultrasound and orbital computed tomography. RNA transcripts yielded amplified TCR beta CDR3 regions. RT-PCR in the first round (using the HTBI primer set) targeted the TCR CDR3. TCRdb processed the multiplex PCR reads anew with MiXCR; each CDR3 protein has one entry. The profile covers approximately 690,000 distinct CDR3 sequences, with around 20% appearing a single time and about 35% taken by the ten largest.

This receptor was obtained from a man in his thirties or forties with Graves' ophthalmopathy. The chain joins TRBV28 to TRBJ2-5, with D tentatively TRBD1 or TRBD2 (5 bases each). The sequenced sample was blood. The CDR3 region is CASTPRRGEETQYF. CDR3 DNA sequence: TGTGCCAGCACCCCACGGAGAGGGGAGGAGACCCAGTACTTC.